These T cell receptor beta chains were read from a single sample in a study of PD-1 blockade in classical Hodgkin lymphoma. Only in-frame clones appear in the TCRdb table, and some are missing; sequencing was by immunoSEQ multiplex PCR. The repertoire holds some 21,000 clones, around 68% seen once, with 5% to 6.5% in the top ten. The starting material was peripheral blood mononuclear cells (PBMCs), obtained at baseline. These receptors all stem from a human donor with classical Hodgkin lymphoma. The CDR3 runs from the conserved cysteine through the conserved F or W. Fields, in order: clone size, D gene, J gene, V gene, CDR3 protein, CDR3 DNA. A D gene is named only where the DNA matches it firmly. Clone size, where shown, is once, few, many, or a class for clones that have expanded.

size: .; D: TRBD2; J: TRBJ2-3; V: TRBV7-8; CDR3: CASSLRAGGRTDTQYF; DNA: TGTGCCAGCAGCTTAAGAGCGGGAGGGAGGACAGATACGCAGTATTTT
size: .; D: .; J: TRBJ1-1; V: TRBV7-2; CDR3: CASSLDPGNTEAFF; DNA: TGTGCCAGCAGCTTAGACCCAGGAAACACTGAAGCTTTCTTT
size: .; D: .; J: TRBJ2-7; V: TRBV27; CDR3: CASSPRRLGSSYEQYF; DNA: TGTGCCAGCAGTCCCAGGCGGCTAGGGAGCTCCTACGAGCAGTACTTC
size: once; D: TRBD1; J: TRBJ1-2; V: TRBV30; CDR3: CAWSARDRGPNGYTF; DNA: TGTGCCTGGAGTGCCCGGGACAGGGGGCCGAATGGCTACACCTTC
size: once; D: .; J: TRBJ2-7; V: TRBV28; CDR3: CASSFDVTGPWTGYEQYF; DNA: TGTGCCAGCAGTTTCGACGTGACAGGTCCCTGGACGGGCTACGAGCAGTACTTC
size: .; D: .; J: TRBJ2-7; V: TRBV28; CDR3: CASKNGGNPLYEQYF; DNA: TGTGCCAGCAAAAATGGGGGAAACCCTCTCTACGAGCAGTACTTC
size: .; D: .; J: TRBJ2-5; V: TRBV19; CDR3: CASSTSLVAETQYF; DNA: TGTGCCAGTAGTACCTCACTAGTGGCAGAGACCCAGTACTTC
size: .; D: .; J: TRBJ2-7; V: TRBV27; CDR3: CASSLRGLGEQYF; DNA: TGTGCCAGCAGTTTAAGGGGCCTTGGGGAGCAGTACTTC
size: .; D: .; J: TRBJ1-2; V: TRBV27; CDR3: CASSFRSGGRSYGYTF; DNA: TGTGCCAGCAGTTTTCGATCTGGGGGACGGAGCTATGGCTACACCTTC
size: .; D: TRBD1; J: TRBJ2-5; V: TRBV5-6; CDR3: CASSLKGQGGYGETQYF; DNA: TGTGCCAGCAGCTTGAAGGGACAGGGGGGGTATGGAGAGACCCAGTACTTC
size: few; D: TRBD1; J: TRBJ1-5; V: TRBV2; CDR3: CASSGRRTGVSQPQHF; DNA: TGTGCCAGCAGTGGAAGGAGGACAGGGGTAAGTCAGCCCCAGCATTTT
size: few; D: .; J: TRBJ2-3; V: TRBV9; CDR3: CASSVTGTSTDTQYF; DNA: TGTGCCAGCAGCGTGACTGGAACTAGCACAGATACGCAGTATTTT
size: few; D: .; J: TRBJ1-2; V: TRBV28; CDR3: CAINLWGSSYGYTF; DNA: TGTGCCATCAACCTTTGGGGGTCCTCCTATGGCTACACCTTC
size: .; D: .; J: TRBJ1-2; V: TRBV16; CDR3: CASSQYPGRPGYGYTF; DNA: TGTGCCAGCAGCCAATACCCGGGACGCCCAGGGTATGGCTACACCTTC
size: medium-sized; D: .; J: TRBJ1-4; V: TRBV19; CDR3: CASSQTPGDFEKLFF; DNA: TGTGCCAGTAGTCAAACCCCGGGAGACTTTGAAAAACTGTTTTTT
size: .; D: .; J: TRBJ1-5; V: TRBV7-2; CDR3: CASSLRGVGNQPQHF; DNA: TGTGCCAGCAGCCTCAGGGGTGTTGGCAATCAGCCCCAGCATTTT
size: once; D: .; J: TRBJ2-1; V: TRBV5-1; CDR3: CASSVSGYNEQFF; DNA: TGCGCCAGCAGCGTGTCGGGGTACAATGAGCAGTTCTTC
size: few; D: .; J: TRBJ1-1; V: TRBV4-1; CDR3: CASSQARTANTEAFF; DNA: TGCGCCAGCAGCCAAGCCCGGACAGCGAACACTGAAGCTTTCTTT
size: few; D: .; J: TRBJ1-3; V: TRBV21-1; CDR3: CASSKLGDSGSGNTIYF; DNA: TGTGCCAGCAGCAAATTGGGCGACAGTGGGTCTGGAAACACCATATATTTT
size: .; D: .; J: TRBJ2-7; V: TRBV7-1; CDR3: CASSPKGQGPYEQYF; DNA: TGTGCCAGCAGCCCAAAGGGGCAAGGTCCCTACGAGCAGTACTTC
size: .; D: .; J: TRBJ1-5; V: TRBV18; CDR3: CASSPGPGNNQPQHF; DNA: TGTGCCAGCTCACCAGGGCCAGGCAACAATCAGCCCCAGCATTTT